The 30 T cell receptor beta chains in this list originate from one sample, sequenced in a study of OX40 agonist ivuxolimab in advanced cancers. Profiled with immunoSEQ multiplex PCR; TCRdb holds only in-frame clones, not every one. The sample carries about 98,000 clones, approximately 90% recorded once. The material was CD4+ or CD8+ T cells sorted from blood, obtained in a trial of the OX40 agonist ivuxolimab. Receptor source: an adult with an advanced solid tumor such as melanoma, head and neck, liver or kidney cancer.

The J gene is TRBJ2-1, the V gene TRBV6-5, with a possible D match to TRBD2 (7 bases). Looked up from germline, CDR1 is MNHEY and CDR2 is SVGAGI. Between the trimmed V and J ends, which lost 6 bases and 12 bases, there was a span of 12 bases. This CDR3 has 11 residues. In DNA, the CDR3 is TGTGCCAGCAGAGGAGGGGGGGGGCAGTTCTTC. This encodes CASRGGGGQFF.

This chain joins TRBV10-3 and TRBJ1-1; D not certain. This CDR3 has 13 residues. Germline loops: CDR1 ENHRY, CDR2 SYGVKD. The V end was cut by 9 bases, the J end by 2 bases, with 13 bases between. CDR3 sequence: CAISTETNTEAFF. DNA of the CDR3: TGTGCCATATCGACGGAGACTAACACTGAAGCTTTCTTT.

V usage is TRBV5-1 and J usage is TRBJ2-2; 8 bases align to TRBD2. CDR1 SGHRS and CDR2 YFSETQ come from the germline V gene. The CDR3 has 16 residues. With 5 bases clipped from V and 6 bases from J, the junction kept 12 bases outside the gene matches. This CDR3 reads CASSPTAGAVSGELFF. CDR3 nucleotides: TGCGCCAGCAGTCCTACAGCGGGAGCGGTATCCGGGGAGCTGTTTTTT.

The CDR3 DNA follows: TGTGCCAGTAGTATAGCGGGGGAAAGAGATACCCAGTACTTC. It yields the protein CASSIAGERDTQYF. This sequence joins TRBV19 and TRBJ2-5, with a tentative D call TRBD2 (6 bases). Germline CDR1 is LNHDA and CDR2 is SQIVND (reference sequence). CDR3 length equals 14 residues. V was trimmed by 1 base and J by 8 bases, leaving 14 bases between them.

The rearrangement uses TRBV7-9 and TRBJ2-3; TRBD2 matches at 14 bases. This CDR3 region has 16 residues. Trimming removed 4 bases from V and 2 bases from J; junction bases left unmatched: 2. From germline, CDR1 is SEHNR and CDR2 FQNEAQ (reference sequence). CDR3: CASSSGLAGVTDTQYF. The CDR3 DNA reads as TGTGCCAGCAGCTCGGGACTAGCGGGAGTCACAGATACGCAGTATTTT.

About this clone: This sample includes further DNA sequences coding for the same CDR3. The V call is TRBV29-1, the J call TRBJ1-1; perhaps TRBD1 as D (6 bases). Trimming shortened V by 0 bases and J by 5 bases, and 13 bases separated the two germline ends. Germline-derived CDR1 and CDR2 are SQVTM and ANQGSEA. This CDR3 region has 14 residues. CDR3 nucleotides: TGCAGCGTTGAAGAGATACAGGGAGGAACTGAAGCTTTCTTT. Protein sequence: CSVEEIQGGTEAFF.

The V and J genes are TRBV28 and TRBJ1-4, with TRBD1 as a possible D gene (5 bases). Germline V gives CDR1 MDHEN, CDR2 SYDVKM. CDR3 length: 13 amino acids. The germline V and J ends were trimmed by 6 bases and 5 bases, with 10 bases remaining between them. CDR3 sequence: CASRWGLNEKLFF. For the CDR3, the DNA is TGTGCCAGCAGGTGGGGGTTAAATGAAAAACTGTTTTTT.

CDR3: CASSSLPGLETDTQYF. In nucleotides, the CDR3 is TGTGCCAGCAGCTCACTGCCGGGACTAGAAACAGATACGCAGTATTTT. The chain couples TRBV7-8 to TRBJ2-3, with 8 bases fitting TRBD2. The CDR3 sequence is 16 residues long. Trimming took 4 bases from V and 3 from J; bases not matched to a gene: 9. CDR1 and CDR2 from the germline V gene are SGHVS and FQNEAQ.

The rearrangement joins TRBV7-9 to TRBJ1-1; D uncertain. The CDR3 consists of 14 residues. Germline V gives CDR1 SEHNR, CDR2 FQNEAQ (reference sequence). V lost 2 bases, J lost 9 bases, and 16 bases lay in between. CDR3 in amino acids: CASSLSPEGQQAFF. CDR3 nucleotide sequence: TGTGCCAGCAGCTTATCCCCTGAGGGCCAACAAGCTTTCTTT.

J is TRBJ1-4 and V is TRBV6-5; TRBD1 agrees at 10 bases. The CDR3 runs to 15 residues. Germline trimming cut 5 bases from V and 10 bases from J; bases unmatched to any gene: 10. Germline V gene lookup returns CDR1 MNHEY and CDR2 SVGAGI. The CDR3 nucleotides are TGTGCCAGCAGTATGTCCGGGACAGGGGCTCCAAAACTGTTTTTT. This sequence encodes CASSMSGTGAPKLFF.

V usage is TRBV4-1 and J usage is TRBJ1-4, with 8 bases identical to TRBD1. Germline loops: CDR1 MGHRA, CDR2 YSYEKL. J was trimmed by 3 bases and V by 4 bases; bases with no gene match: 7. The CDR3 consists of 16 residues. CDR3 sequence reads: CASSLQGAWANEKLFF. The CDR3 DNA is TGCGCCAGCAGCCTCCAGGGGGCATGGGCTAATGAAAAACTGTTTTTT.

The chain recombines TRBV7-9 with TRBJ2-7; 9 positions match TRBD2. Germline assignment: CDR1 SEHNR and CDR2 FQNEAQ (reference sequence). This CDR3 comprises 14 residues. Trimming took 5 bases from V and 6 from J; bases not matched to a gene: 8. In DNA, the CDR3 is TGTGCCAGCAGCCCCCCGGGACTAGCAATCGAGCAGTACTTC. Translating gives CASSPPGLAIEQYF.

V and J are TRBV5-1 and TRBJ2-5; 16 bases agree with TRBD2. From germline, CDR1 is SGHRS and CDR2 YFSETQ. V was clipped by 3 bases and J by 4 bases; unmatched bases: 6. CDR3 size: 17 residues. The CDR3 loop is CASSSGLAGGVGETQYF. In DNA form, the CDR3 reads TGCGCCAGCAGCTCGGGACTAGCGGGAGGGGTAGGAGAGACCCAGTACTTC. The variable domain in full, completed from reference TRBV5-1 and TRBJ2-5, reads KAGVTQTPRYLIKTRGQQVTLSCSPISGHRSVSWYQQTPGQGLQFLFEYFSETQRNKGNFPGRFSGRQFSNSRSEMNVSTLELGDSALYLCASSSGLAGGVGETQYFGPGTRLLVL.

The chain links TRBV2 to TRBJ2-7; 7 nucleotides agree with TRBD2. Germline lookup yields CDR1 SNHLY and CDR2 FYNNEI. The CDR3 is 14 residues long. The ends lost 7 bases at V and 6 bases at J; junction bases unmatched: 12. As DNA, the CDR3 is TGTGCCAGCAAGCGGGTGGGAGGGCCCATCGAGCAGTACTTC. It yields the protein CASKRVGGPIEQYF.

The V and J genes are TRBV18 and TRBJ2-7; 15 bases line up with TRBD2. Trimming removed 4 bases from V and 5 bases from J; junction bases left unmatched: 6. This CDR3 is 16 amino acids long. The germline V gene encodes CDR1 KGHSH and CDR2 LQKENI. The CDR3 region has the DNA TGTGCCAGCTCACAGGGACTAGCGGGAGGAAACAACGAGCAGTACTTC. Protein: CASSQGLAGGNNEQYF.

The J gene is TRBJ2-1, the V gene TRBV10-2; 9 bases agree with TRBD2. Germline assignment: CDR1 WSHSY and CDR2 SAAADI. CDR3 length: 12 amino acids. The ends lost 4 bases at V and 10 bases at J; junction bases unmatched: 2. The CDR3 is CASSGGGVEQFF. The CDR3, as DNA: TGCGCCAGCAGTGGCGGGGGGGTCGAGCAGTTCTTC.

The chain joins TRBV5-1 to TRBJ1-2; 11 positions match TRBD1. The junction had 5 bases not matched to a gene; V was cut back by 4 bases and J by 6 bases. The CDR3 has 14 residues. Germline assignment: CDR1 SGHRS and CDR2 YFSETQ. DNA for the CDR3: TGCGCCAGCAGCCGGACAGGGGGCAAGGATGGCTACACCTTC. The encoded protein is CASSRTGGKDGYTF.

This chain links TRBV6-6 with TRBJ1-6; TRBD1 matches at 12 bases. J gave up 10 bases and V 4 bases, and 2 bases lay outside the gene matches. The CDR3 has 14 amino acids. From germline, CDR1 is MNHNY and CDR2 SVGAGI (reference sequence). The CDR3 loop is CASSWGQGASPLHF. The CDR3 bases are TGTGCCAGCAGTTGGGGACAGGGGGCCTCACCCCTCCACTTT.

V gene TRBV5-6 combines with J gene TRBJ2-5; no definite D call. This CDR3 has 13 residues. V lost 0 bases, J lost 9 bases, and 12 bases lay in between. CDR1 is SGHDT and CDR2 is YYEEEE in the germline V gene. The CDR3 region has the DNA TGTGCCAGCAGCTTGGGAAGGGTGGGCGCCCAGTACTTC. Protein product: CASSLGRVGAQYF.

The chain carries TRBV30 and TRBJ1-1; perhaps TRBD1 as D (5 bases). V lost 2 bases and J lost 11, with 24 bases in between. The CDR3 runs to 15 residues. Germline V CDR1 and CDR2: GTSNPN, SVGIG (reference sequence). CDR3: CAWSRFSRRGEGAFF. The CDR3 coding sequence is TGTGCCTGGAGTCGTTTTAGCCGTCGGGGTGAGGGGGCTTTCTTT.

This clone was picked up one time. V is TRBV7-2 and J is TRBJ2-3; 8 bases are a match to TRBD2. V lost 5 bases, J lost 6 bases, and 13 bases stayed unmatched. The germline CDR1 and CDR2 sequences are SGHTA and FQGNSA. The CDR3 consists of 16 residues. The CDR3 DNA reads as TGTGCCAGCAGCCGCCGGGGAGCGGGAGTCGGGGATACGCAGTATTTT. This translates into CASSRRGAGVGDTQYF.

This clone was picked up one time. V usage is TRBV19 and J usage is TRBJ2-6; the D gene is possibly TRBD2 (5 bases). The V and J ends lost 5 bases and 0 bases respectively, with 8 bases between them. The CDR3 is 15 residues long. Germline assignment: CDR1 LNHDA and CDR2 SQIVND (reference sequence). The DNA of the CDR3 is TGTGCCAGTAGTTCGGGGTACTCTGGGGCCAACGTCCTGACTTTC. Protein: CASSSGYSGANVLTF.

The chain is built from TRBV28 and TRBJ1-2; TRBD1 is a possible D gene (5 bases). CDR3 size: 15 residues. Trimming pared 4 bases from V and 4 bases from J, leaving 16 bases between. Germline CDR1 MDHEN, CDR2 SYDVKM. The CDR3 here is CASSSGPAGGYGYTF. The CDR3 coding sequence is TGTGCCAGCAGTTCGGGACCGGCGGGGGGCTATGGCTACACCTTC.

The CDR3 is CASSLGQARWNEQFF. The CDR3 DNA follows: TGCGCCAGCAGCTTGGGTCAGGCCCGTTGGAATGAGCAGTTCTTC. V and J are TRBV5-1 and TRBJ2-1; the D is unclear. V was shortened by 0 bases and J by 7 bases, with 14 bases between the two germline ends. This CDR3 is built from 15 residues. The germline CDR1 and CDR2 sequences are SGHRS and YFSETQ.

The chain combines TRBV6-1 with TRBJ1-1; a possible D gene is TRBD1 (6 bases). The CDR3 consists of 14 residues. Germline-derived CDR1 and CDR2 are MNHNS and SASEGT. Trimming shortened V by 4 bases and J by 1 base, and 10 bases separated the two germline ends. CDR3 coding DNA: TGTGCCAGCAGTGCCGGGGGCCGGAACACTGAAGCTTTCTTT. Encoded protein: CASSAGGRNTEAFF.

This sequence joins TRBV27 and TRBJ1-2, with D tentatively TRBD1 (6 bases). The CDR3 contains 13 residues. The germline V gene encodes CDR1 MNHEY and CDR2 SMNVEV (reference sequence). Trimming stripped 8 bases from V and 3 bases from J, with 13 bases between. The CDR3 DNA reads as TGTGCCAGCTCTAGGGGGAATCACTATGGCTACACCTTC. This codes for CASSRGNHYGYTF.

V usage is TRBV5-5 and J usage is TRBJ2-7; 14 bases align to TRBD2. After removal of 0 bases from V and 6 bases from J, the junction contained 8 bases not matched to a gene. CDR1 is SGHKS and CDR2 is YYEKEE in the germline V gene (reference sequence). This CDR3 is 17 amino acids long. CDR3 region: CASSLGTSGRIGAEQYF. CDR3 bases: TGTGCCAGCAGCTTGGGGACTAGCGGGAGGATAGGGGCCGAGCAGTACTTC.

This chain connects TRBV4-2 to TRBJ2-3, with 9 bases lining up with TRBD2. Germline CDR1 and CDR2: LGHNA and YNFKEQ. J gave up 3 bases and V 4 bases, and 2 bases lay outside the gene matches. This CDR3 spans 14 amino acids. In DNA, the CDR3 is TGTGCCAGCAGCCTCAGCGGGGGGACAGATACGCAGTATTTT. Residues: CASSLSGGTDTQYF.

The chain combines TRBV6-5 with TRBJ1-3; the D gene is possibly TRBD1 (6 bases). This CDR3 is built from 15 residues. Trimming shortened V by 6 bases and J by 2 bases, and 14 bases separated the two germline ends. Per the germline V gene, CDR1 is MNHEY and CDR2 is SVGAGI. The CDR3 loop reads CASRYKGGPGNTIYF. The CDR3 DNA reads TGTGCCAGCAGATATAAGGGGGGCCCTGGAAACACCATATATTTT.

This clone was seen more than once but under ten times. The chain is built from TRBV11-3 and TRBJ1-1; TRBD1 is a possible D gene (5 bases). Per the germline V gene, CDR1 is SGHNT and CDR2 is YENEEA. This CDR3 region has 13 residues. Trimming shortened V by 3 bases and J by 5 bases, and 10 bases separated the two germline ends. This chain's CDR3 is CASSLQGKTEAFF. DNA for the CDR3: TGTGCCAGCAGCTTGCAGGGAAAGACTGAAGCTTTCTTT.